These T cell receptor beta chains were read from a single sample in a study of vaccination and CD4 T cells after COVID-19. TCRdb ran MiXCR on the PCR reads and lists one entry per CDR3 protein. The sample lists 11,000 or so distinct CDR3 sequences, about 40% occurring once. The antigens these receptors bind are not known. Specimen: CD4+ T cells from blood, cultured in vitro. The receptor set was obtained from a human donor who had recovered from COVID-19. The CDR3 runs from the conserved cysteine through the conserved F or W. The D gene is left open where the match is weak. The size entry is marked missing in some rows and otherwise reads once, few, many or a size class.

-	TRBV27	few	TRBJ1-2	TGTGCCAGCAGTTTAATACAGGGAGATAGGGGCTACACCTTC	CASSLIQGDRGYTF
-	TRBV19	-	TRBJ1-5	TGTGCCAGTTCCCAGGGGTGGCAGCCCCAGCATTTT	CASSQGWQPQHF
TRBD2	TRBV19	-	TRBJ2-3	TGTGCCAGTAGTAACGGACTAGCGGGAAGCTTCGATACGCAGTATTTT	CASSNGLAGSFDTQYF
TRBD1	TRBV20-1	few	TRBJ1-5	TGCAGTGCTAGTACAGGGGGAGGGAATCAGCCCCAGCATTTT	CSASTGGGNQPQHF
-	TRBV18	-	TRBJ1-5	TGTGCCAGCTCATTACAGGGCTTAGGTCAGCCCCAGCATTTT	CASSLQGLGQPQHF
-	TRBV2	-	TRBJ1-5	TGTGCCAGCAGCAATGACGGCAATCAGCCCCAGCATTTT	CASSNDGNQPQHF
-	TRBV21-1	-	TRBJ2-1	TGTGCCAGCCCCCTCCGGGACAGCGCCGACAATGAGCAGTTCTTC	CASPLRDSADNEQFF
TRBD1	TRBV30	few	TRBJ2-2	TGTGCCTGGAGTGTTCAGGGGGCCGGGGAGCTGTTTTTT	CAWSVQGAGELFF
-	TRBV5-1	-	TRBJ2-5	TGCGCCAGCAGCTTGGTGGGAGAGACCCAGTACTTC	CASSLVGETQYF
-	TRBV7-2	few	TRBJ2-7	TGTGCCAGCAGCCCACTAACTCCGGGGATTGACGAGCAGTACTTC	CASSPLTPGIDEQYF
-	TRBV2	few	TRBJ1-2	TGTGCCAGCACAATCCTTGACTATGGCTACACCTTC	CASTILDYGYTF
-	TRBV19	-	TRBJ2-7	TGTGCCAGTAGTCAATATCGGGGGGCGGAAACCTACGAGCAGTACTTC	CASSQYRGAETYEQYF
-	TRBV2	-	TRBJ2-7	TGTGCCAGCATAGGGGGGGGGCGCTCCTACGAGCAGTACTTC	CASIGGGRSYEQYF
TRBD2	TRBV24-1	-	TRBJ2-1	TGTGCCACCAGTGATTTTGGTCGGGGAGGGGCGGTGGGTAATGAGCAGTTCTTC	CATSDFGRGGAVGNEQFF
-	TRBV2	-	TRBJ1-2	TGTGCCAGCAGTGATCTCGGGTTAGGCTACACCTTC	CASSDLGLGYTF
-	TRBV20-1	few	TRBJ2-1	TGCAGTGCTAGGAGGGACTTCTCCTACAATGAGCAGTTCTTC	CSARRDFSYNEQFF
-	TRBV4-3	few	TRBJ2-5	TGCGCCAGCAGCCCATCAATGGGGGTTCCGGGGGAGACCCAGTACTTC	CASSPSMGVPGETQYF
-	TRBV10-1	few	TRBJ2-2	TGCGCCAGCAGGGACCCGAACACCGGGGAGCTGTTTTTT	CASRDPNTGELFF
TRBD1	TRBV20-1	-	TRBJ2-7	TGCAGTGCTAGAGAGTGGGGACAGCGAAGTTACGAGCAGTACTTC	CSAREWGQRSYEQYF
-	TRBV20-1	-	TRBJ2-1	TGCAGTGCTAGACGGGGAGAGTCGCTTCACAATGAGCAGTTCTTC	CSARRGESLHNEQFF
-	TRBV10-3	-	TRBJ2-7	TGTGCCATCAGTGAGTCACCCTACGAGCAGTACTTC	CAISESPYEQYF
-	TRBV5-1	few	TRBJ1-2	TGCGCCAGCAGCCCGGCGACTAACTATGGCTACACCTTC	CASSPATNYGYTF
TRBD1	TRBV20-1	-	TRBJ1-3	TGCAGTGCTGAACAGGGGGCCACTGGAAACACCATATATTTT	CSAEQGATGNTIYF
-	TRBV6-1	-	TRBJ2-7	TGTGCCAGCATCTTAGGGACGGGGAAGGCGTCAAGCGAGCAGTACTTC	CASILGTGKASSEQYF
-	TRBV6-1	-	TRBJ1-2	TGTGCCAGCGGGGACCCTACCCTCAGGGGATCTAACTATGGCTACACCTTC	CASGDPTLRGSNYGYTF
TRBD2	TRBV20-1	-	TRBJ2-1	TGCAGTGGTAGCGGGGGGTTGGCCTACAATGAGCAGTTCTTC	CSGSGGLAYNEQFF
-	TRBV15	-	TRBJ2-1	TGTGCCACCAGCAGAGGACTCAATGAGCAGTTCTTC	CATSRGLNEQFF
-	TRBV19	-	TRBJ1-6	TGTGCCAGTAGTACCATGACGAGTTCACCCCTCCACTTT	CASSTMTSSPLHF
-	TRBV5-8	-	TRBJ2-5	TGTGCCAGCAGCTTGTTCGAGGGACATGGAGAGACCCAGTACTTC	CASSLFEGHGETQYF
-	TRBV24-1	-	TRBJ1-1	TGTGCCACCAGTGATTTAAAGAACACTGAAGCTTTCTTT	CATSDLKNTEAFF
-	TRBV20-1	-	TRBJ1-1	TGCAGTGCTAGATCCGGTGCCGGCACTGAAGCTTTCTTT	CSARSGAGTEAFF
-	TRBV6-2/TRBV6-3	few	TRBJ2-7	TGTGCCAGCAGGCCTACGACGGGCGAGCAGTACTTC	CASRPTTGEQYF
-	TRBV5-1	few	TRBJ1-5	TGCGCCAGCAGCTTGGCCGGAGACCAGCCCCAGCATTTT	CASSLAGDQPQHF
TRBD2	TRBV7-2	-	TRBJ2-5	TGTGCCAGCAGCTTAGTGGGGGGGGAGACCCAGTACTTC	CASSLVGGETQYF
TRBD1	TRBV27	-	TRBJ2-7	TGTGCCAGCAGTCAACCGGGACAGGGACCCTACGAGCAGTACTTC	CASSQPGQGPYEQYF
-	TRBV6-4	-	TRBJ2-3	TGTGCCAGCAGTGAAGGGGGGGCTACAGATACGCAGTATTTT	CASSEGGATDTQYF
-	TRBV9	few	TRBJ1-2	TGTGCCAGCAGCGTCTTGGACAGCCATGGCTACACCTTC	CASSVLDSHGYTF
-	TRBV30	few	TRBJ1-1	TGTGCCTGGACAGGACAGCAGAACACTGAAGCTTTCTTT	CAWTGQQNTEAFF
-	TRBV6-1	-	TRBJ2-1	TGTGCCAGCAGTGTTAATATAGGGTCGGTCTACAATGAGCAGTTCTTC	CASSVNIGSVYNEQFF
TRBD1	TRBV20-1	few	TRBJ1-2	TGCAGTGCTAGCGTCGACAGGGGGCGTCGGGGCTACACCTTC	CSASVDRGRRGYTF
TRBD1	TRBV6-1	-	TRBJ2-7	TGTGCCAGCAGCTTGACAGGGAGAGGATCCTACGAGCAGTACTTC	CASSLTGRGSYEQYF
-	TRBV11-2	-	TRBJ1-6	TGTGCCAGCAGCAACCGGGGCGATAATTCACCCCTCCACTTT	CASSNRGDNSPLHF
TRBD2	TRBV10-3	-	TRBJ2-7	TGTGCCATCAGTGTCGCAGCGGGAGAATCCTACGAGCAGTACTTC	CAISVAAGESYEQYF
-	TRBV12-3/TRBV12-4	-	TRBJ1-3	TGTGCCAGCAGAACAAGTTCTGGAAACACCATATATTTT	CASRTSSGNTIYF
-	TRBV21-1	few	TRBJ2-5	TGTGCCAGCAGCAAAGATGGACCCCTTAAAGAGACCCAGTACTTC	CASSKDGPLKETQYF
-	TRBV20-1	-	TRBJ1-1	TGCAGTGCTAGTGGACAATCCCAAGCTTTCTTT	CSASGQSQAFF
-	TRBV27	few	TRBJ1-2	TGTGCCAGCAGTTCACTGACAGAGGACTATGGCTACACCTTC	CASSSLTEDYGYTF
-	TRBV6-2/TRBV6-3	-	TRBJ1-2	TGTGCCAGCTGCGCCGACAAGAACTATGGCTACACCTTC	CASCADKNYGYTF
TRBD1	TRBV6-5	-	TRBJ1-2	TGTGCCAGCAGTTACTCGACAGGGGCCTATGGCTACACCTTC	CASSYSTGAYGYTF
-	TRBV19	-	TRBJ1-5	TGTGCCAGTAACGTGTGGGGGGAAGCCAATCAGCCCCAGCATTTT	CASNVWGEANQPQHF
-	TRBV5-6	-	TRBJ2-5	TGTGCCAGCAGCAGGGAACAGGGTTTTCCCCCTTTGGAGACCCAGTACTTC	CASSREQGFPPLETQYF
TRBD2	TRBV7-2	-	TRBJ2-3	TGTGCCAGCAGCTTCCAGGCGGGGGGGAGGTTGGATACGCAGTATTTT	CASSFQAGGRLDTQYF
-	TRBV29-1	once	TRBJ2-5	TGCAGCGTTCGGGGGGCGGTGGGGACCCAGTACTTC	CSVRGAVGTQYF
TRBD2	TRBV4-2	-	TRBJ2-5	TGTGCCAGCAGCCAAGATCGGGCTAGCGGGAGGTACCAGTACTTC	CASSQDRASGRYQYF